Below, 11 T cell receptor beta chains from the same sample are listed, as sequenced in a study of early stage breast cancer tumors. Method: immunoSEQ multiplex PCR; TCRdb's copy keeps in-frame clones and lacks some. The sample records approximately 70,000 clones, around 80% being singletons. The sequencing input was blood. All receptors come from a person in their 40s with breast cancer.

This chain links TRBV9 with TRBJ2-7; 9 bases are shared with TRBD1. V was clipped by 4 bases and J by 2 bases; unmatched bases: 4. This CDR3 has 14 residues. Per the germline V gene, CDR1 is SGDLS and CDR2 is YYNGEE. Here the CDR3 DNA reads TGTGCCAGCAGCACCGGGGACAGGGCCTACGAGCAGTACTTC. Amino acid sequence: CASSTGDRAYEQYF.

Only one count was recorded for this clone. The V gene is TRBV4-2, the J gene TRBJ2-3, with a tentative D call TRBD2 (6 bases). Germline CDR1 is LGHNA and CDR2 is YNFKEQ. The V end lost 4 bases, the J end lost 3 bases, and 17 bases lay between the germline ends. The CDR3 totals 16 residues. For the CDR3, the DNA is TGTGCCAGCAGCCTCTCTGCGCTGGGGGGAACAGATACGCAGTATTTT. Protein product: CASSLSALGGTDTQYF.

The CDR3 DNA sequence: TGTGCCAGCAGCGCCTCGGGACAGGGGCGAAACGAGCAGTACTTC. Translated: CASSASGQGRNEQYF. The chain is built from TRBV7-9 and TRBJ2-7; 10 bases agree with TRBD1. J gave up 5 bases and V 5 bases, and 9 bases lay outside the gene matches. The CDR3 is 15 amino acids. CDR1 is SEHNR, CDR2 FQNEAQ, per germline (reference sequence).

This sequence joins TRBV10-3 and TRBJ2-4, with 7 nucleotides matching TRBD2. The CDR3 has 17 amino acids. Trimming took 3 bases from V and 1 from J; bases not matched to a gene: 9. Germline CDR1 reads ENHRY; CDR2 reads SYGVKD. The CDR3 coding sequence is TGTGCCATCAGTGACCCACTGGCGGGAGAGGCCAAAAACATTCAGTACTTC. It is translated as CAISDPLAGEAKNIQYF.

The CDR3 is CASSSPRYGYTF. The CDR3 bases are TGTGCCAGCAGTTCGCCGAGGTATGGCTACACCTTC. The rearrangement joins TRBV6-5 to TRBJ1-2; D gene unclear. Germline-derived CDR1 and CDR2 are MNHEY and SVGAGI. The CDR3 covers 12 residues. V was trimmed by 4 bases and J by 5 bases, leaving 8 bases between them.

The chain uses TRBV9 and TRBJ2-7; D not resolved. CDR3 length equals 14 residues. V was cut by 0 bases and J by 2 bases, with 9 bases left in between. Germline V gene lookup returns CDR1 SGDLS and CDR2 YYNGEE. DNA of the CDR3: TGTGCCAGCAGCGTAGCCCTTTTCACCTACGAGCAGTACTTC. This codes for CASSVALFTYEQYF.

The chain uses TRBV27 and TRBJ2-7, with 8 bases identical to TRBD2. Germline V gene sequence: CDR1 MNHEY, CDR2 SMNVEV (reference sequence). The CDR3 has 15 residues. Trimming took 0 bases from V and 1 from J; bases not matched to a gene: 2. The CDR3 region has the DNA TGTGCCAGCAGTTTATCAGGGACTAGGTCCTACGAGCAGTACTTC. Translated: CASSLSGTRSYEQYF.

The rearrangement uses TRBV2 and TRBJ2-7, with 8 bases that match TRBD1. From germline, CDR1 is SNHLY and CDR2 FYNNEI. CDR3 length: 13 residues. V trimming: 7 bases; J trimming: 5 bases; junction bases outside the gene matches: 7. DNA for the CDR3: TGTGCCAGCACCCCCTGGACAGGGAACGAGCAGTACTTC. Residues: CASTPWTGNEQYF. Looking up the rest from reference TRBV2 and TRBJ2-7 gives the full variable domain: EPEVTQTPSHQVTQMGQEVILRCVPISNHLYFYWYRQILGQKVEFLVSFYNNEISEKSEIFDDQFSVERPDGSNFTLKIRSTKLEDSAMYFCASTPWTGNEQYFGPGTRLTVT.

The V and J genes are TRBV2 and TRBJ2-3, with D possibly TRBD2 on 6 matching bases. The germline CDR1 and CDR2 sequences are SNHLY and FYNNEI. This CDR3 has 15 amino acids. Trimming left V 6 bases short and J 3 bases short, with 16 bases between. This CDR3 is CASSGELGRTDTQYF. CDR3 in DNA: TGTGCCAGCAGCGGGGAGCTAGGGAGGACAGATACGCAGTATTTT. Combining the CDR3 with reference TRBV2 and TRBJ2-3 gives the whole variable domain EPEVTQTPSHQVTQMGQEVILRCVPISNHLYFYWYRQILGQKVEFLVSFYNNEISEKSEIFDDQFSVERPDGSNFTLKIRSTKLEDSAMYFCASSGELGRTDTQYFGPGTRLTVL.

CDR3 amino acids: CASSTDRINEKLFF. The CDR3 nucleotides are TGTGCCAGTAGTACGGACAGGATTAATGAAAAACTGTTTTTT. This chain links TRBV19 with TRBJ1-4; TRBD1 matches at 7 bases. The CDR3 runs to 14 residues. The V segment lost 4 bases and the J segment 4 bases; nucleotides outside the gene matches: 3. Germline V gene lookup returns CDR1 LNHDA and CDR2 SQIVND (reference sequence).

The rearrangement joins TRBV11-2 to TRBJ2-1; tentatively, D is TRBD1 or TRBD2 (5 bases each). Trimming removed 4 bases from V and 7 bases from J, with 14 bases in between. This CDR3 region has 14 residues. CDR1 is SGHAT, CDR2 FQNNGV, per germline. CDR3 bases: TGTGCCAGCAGCTCGGGACCCCTCGCTAATGAGCAGTTCTTC. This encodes CASSSGPLANEQFF. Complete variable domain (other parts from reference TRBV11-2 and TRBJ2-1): EAGVAQSPRYKIIEKRQSVAFWCNPISGHATLYWYQQILGQGPKLLIQFQNNGVVDDSQLPKDRFSAERLKGVDSTLKIQPAKLEDSAVYLCASSSGPLANEQFFGPGTRLTVL.